This is a list of T cell receptor beta chains from one sample in a study of regulatory T cells in long-lasting Graves disease. MiXCR was run by TCRdb on the multiplex PCR reads, yielding one entry per CDR3 protein. The sample has about 500,000 distinct CDR3 sequences; around 15% are singletons. These records were also assigned to another study, of T cells in Graves' hyperthyroidism and ophthalmopathy.

This sample comprised peripheral blood mononuclear cells (PBMCs), obtained at new diagnosis, from a patient treated with antithyroid drugs. The source is a middle-aged man with Graves disease. Both conserved end residues are part of each CDR3. A D gene is named only where the DNA matches it firmly. The size field is filled for only some rows; it gives once, few, many or a size class.

>TRBD2|TRBJ2-6|few|TRBV20-1
CSARDTSGRGGANVLTF
TGCAGTGCTAGAGATACTAGCGGGAGAGGTGGGGCCAACGTCCTGACTTTC
>NA|TRBJ2-2|many|TRBV11-2
CASTREIGELFF
TGTGCCAGCACCAGGGAAATCGGGGAGCTGTTTTTT
>TRBD1|TRBJ2-4|NA|TRBV5-5
CASSNVTRGLTAKNIQYF
TGTGCCAGTAGCAACGTGACGAGGGGGCTGACGGCCAAAAACATTCAGTACTTC
>TRBD1|TRBJ2-3|many|TRBV2
CATGQGGTDTQYF
TGTGCCACGGGACAGGGCGGCACAGATACGCAGTATTTT
>NA|TRBJ2-3|NA|TRBV4-2
CASSQGNRDTQYF
TGTGCCAGCAGCCAGGGTAATCGAGATACGCAGTATTTT
>TRBD2|TRBJ2-1|many|TRBV5-6
CASSLDLAASYNEQFF
TGTGCCAGCAGCTTGGATCTAGCGGCCTCCTACAATGAGCAGTTCTTC
>NA|TRBJ2-5|NA|TRBV5-1
CASSSTDQETQYF
TGCGCCAGCAGCTCGACAGACCAAGAGACCCAGTACTTC
>NA|TRBJ2-7|many|TRBV27
CASRPPQGVQYF
TGTGCCAGCAGACCCCCACAGGGTGTACAGTACTTC
>TRBD2|TRBJ2-1|few|TRBV13
CASSSSPGLAVYNEQFF
TGTGCCAGCAGCTCGTCGCCGGGACTAGCGGTATACAATGAGCAGTTCTTC
>NA|TRBJ2-7|many|TRBV5-1
CASSHGAVSYEQYF
TGCGCCAGCAGCCACGGGGCGGTATCCTACGAGCAGTACTTC
>NA|TRBJ2-1|many|TRBV2
CASSPRTVDEQFF
TGTGCCAGCAGCCCCCGGACAGTTGATGAGCAGTTCTTC
>TRBD1|TRBJ2-7|many|TRBV28
CATGWDRYYEQYF
TGTGCCACCGGCTGGGACAGATACTACGAGCAGTACTTC
>TRBD1|TRBJ2-2|many|TRBV12-3/TRBV12-4
CASSRGAGGVGELFF
TGTGCCAGCAGTCGCGGGGCAGGGGGCGTCGGGGAGCTGTTTTTT
>TRBD2|TRBJ2-3|many|TRBV20-1
CSARAVIAGAEDTQYF
TGCAGTGCTAGGGCTGTGATAGCGGGAGCTGAAGATACGCAGTATTTT
>NA|TRBJ1-5|few|TRBV3-1
CASSQGGDSNQPQHF
TGTGCCAGCAGCCAAGGGGGGGATAGCAATCAGCCCCAGCATTTT
>TRBD2|TRBJ2-1|NA|TRBV15
CATSRVLAGGVNEQFF
TGTGCCACCAGCAGAGTTCTAGCGGGAGGTGTCAATGAGCAGTTCTTC
>TRBD1|TRBJ1-1|many|TRBV28
CASSVTGTGVTEAFF
TGTGCCAGCAGCGTGACCGGGACAGGGGTCACTGAAGCTTTCTTT
>NA|TRBJ1-1|many|TRBV6-1
CASTGKPPMNTEAFF
TGTGCCAGCACGGGGAAGCCCCCCATGAACACTGAAGCTTTCTTT
>NA|TRBJ2-4|many|TRBV5-1
CASSLGAENIQYF
TGCGCCAGCAGCTTGGGGGCAGAAAACATTCAGTACTTC
>NA|TRBJ1-4|NA|TRBV2
CASSELPRTEKLFF
TGTGCCAGCAGTGAGCTCCCTCGGACCGAAAAACTGTTTTTT
>NA|TRBJ2-7|many|TRBV20-1
CSARDGGARRASYEQYF
TGCAGTGCTAGAGATGGGGGGGCGCGGCGGGCCTCCTACGAGCAGTACTTC
>TRBD1|TRBJ1-1|many|TRBV29-1
CSVVGQGATEAFF
TGCAGCGTGGTTGGACAGGGGGCCACTGAAGCTTTCTTT
>NA|TRBJ2-7|few|TRBV29-1
CSASTSRVIYEQYF
TGCAGCGCCTCTACCTCCAGGGTAATCTACGAGCAGTACTTC
>NA|TRBJ2-6|few|TRBV12-5
CASGLTANSGANVLTF
TGTGCTAGTGGTTTGACAGCCAACTCTGGGGCCAACGTCCTGACTTTC
>NA|TRBJ2-5|many|TRBV2
CASSEAGKTQYF
TGTGCCAGCAGTGAAGCGGGGAAGACCCAGTACTTC
>NA|TRBJ2-1|many|TRBV20-1
CSARDPSPRKEQFF
TGCAGTGCTAGAGATCCCTCCCCGAGGAAAGAGCAGTTCTTC
>NA|TRBJ2-1|many|TRBV3-1
CASSQAGLSEQFF
TGTGCCAGCAGCCAAGCGGGACTGTCTGAGCAGTTCTTC
>NA|TRBJ1-5|few|TRBV29-1
CSAVFSNQPQHF
TGCAGCGCAGTATTTAGCAATCAGCCCCAGCATTTT
>TRBD2|TRBJ2-7|NA|TRBV27
CASSPSSGRAYEQYF
TGTGCCAGCAGCCCATCCTCCGGGAGGGCCTACGAGCAGTACTTC
>NA|TRBJ2-7|NA|TRBV5-6
CASSLRVKEQYF
TGTGCCAGCAGCTTGAGGGTGAAGGAGCAGTACTTC
>NA|TRBJ2-5|NA|TRBV19
CASSVRQETQYF
TGTGCCAGTTCGGTCAGACAAGAGACCCAGTACTTC
>TRBD1|TRBJ2-2|many|TRBV12-3/TRBV12-4
CAEGQALTSGELFF
TGTGCCGAGGGACAGGCACTAACTAGCGGGGAGCTGTTTTTT
>TRBD1|TRBJ2-4|many|TRBV2
CASIRQGNIQYF
TGTGCCAGTATACGACAGGGTAACATTCAGTACTTC
>NA|TRBJ2-2|few|TRBV12-3/TRBV12-4
CASRQTGIGELFF
TGTGCCAGCCGACAAACAGGAATCGGGGAGCTGTTTTTT
>NA|TRBJ2-7|NA|TRBV5-1
CASSLGTSPYEQYF
TGCGCCAGCAGCTTGGGGACTTCACCCTACGAGCAGTACTTC
>TRBD2|TRBJ2-1|many|TRBV28
CASSPRRPGGLAVYNEQFF
TGTGCCAGCAGCCCACGGCGACCAGGGGGACTAGCGGTCTACAATGAGCAGTTCTTC
>NA|TRBJ2-7|many|TRBV6-2/TRBV6-3
CASSSSWNSYEQYF
TGTGCCAGCAGTTCCTCATGGAACTCCTACGAGCAGTACTTC
>TRBD2|TRBJ2-1|NA|TRBV6-5
CASSYSMSRPSGRANNEQFF
TGTGCCAGCAGTTACTCGATGAGCCGGCCTAGCGGGAGGGCGAACAATGAGCAGTTCTTC
>NA|TRBJ2-7|many|TRBV9
CASSQTGYEQYF
TGTGCCAGCAGCCAAACAGGGTACGAGCAGTACTTC
>TRBD2|TRBJ2-7|NA|TRBV19
CASSIDRLAGDYEQYF
TGTGCCAGTAGTATAGACCGACTAGCGGGAGACTACGAGCAGTACTTC
>NA|TRBJ2-1|NA|TRBV11-2
CASSARAEQFF
TGTGCCAGCAGCGCCCGGGCCGAGCAGTTCTTC
>TRBD2|TRBJ2-3|many|TRBV4-1
CASSQAGTRSDTQYF
TGCGCCAGCAGCCAAGCCGGGACTAGATCAGATACGCAGTATTTT
>TRBD2|TRBJ2-2|many|TRBV3-1
CASSLGLADTGELFF
TGTGCCAGCAGTCTGGGACTAGCGGACACCGGGGAGCTGTTTTTT
>NA|TRBJ1-5|NA|TRBV28
CASSLALASNQPQHF
TGTGCCAGCAGTTTAGCGCTGGCTTCCAATCAGCCCCAGCATTTT
>TRBD1|TRBJ1-4|NA|TRBV5-4
CASRHQGATNEKLFF
TGTGCCAGCAGACACCAGGGGGCAACTAATGAAAAACTGTTTTTT
>TRBD2|TRBJ2-5|few|TRBV29-1
CSVAGLASTLRQETQYF
TGCAGCGTTGCGGGACTAGCGTCAACACTCCGCCAAGAGACCCAGTACTTC
>NA|TRBJ2-1|many|TRBV2
CASSLGGAANEQFF
TGTGCCAGCAGCCTTGGGGGGGCAGCGAATGAGCAGTTCTTC
>NA|TRBJ1-6|NA|TRBV27
CASSLWSNNSPLHF
TGTGCCAGCAGTTTATGGTCGAACAATTCACCCCTCCACTTT
>TRBD2|TRBJ2-7|NA|TRBV7-9
CASSPGTSANYEQYF
TGTGCCAGCAGCCCCGGGACTAGCGCGAATTACGAGCAGTACTTC